This T cell receptor beta chain was sequenced in a study of CD8 T cells in Susac syndrome. Study-level information: Treatment at blood withdrawal was none, corticosteroids, or intravenous immunoglobulin alone in Susac syndrome patients.

Random hexamers served to reverse transcribe about 0.5 to 1 ug RNA. An immunoSEQ multiplex PCR amplified TCR beta CDR3 over 54 Vbeta and 13 Jbeta. In TCRdb, the immunoSEQ multiplex PCR reads were re-called with MiXCR into one record per CDR3 protein. This sample has 100,000 to 150,000 distinct CDR3 sequences, with 96% found just once. Remarks on this clonotype: Antigen unknown.

CD8+ and CD4+ T cells from blood underwent TCR beta sequencing. Broader study findings: The Susac syndrome CD4+ T cell repertoires displayed no clonal expansion.

CDR3 length: 15 residues. V shed 5 bases and J shed 0 bases, with 11 bases lying between them. Germline V CDR1 and CDR2: LGHDT, YNNKEL (reference sequence). This chain uses TRBV3-1 with TRBJ1-5; tentatively, D is TRBD1 (5 bases). This receptor was identified in a human donor with Susac syndrome. The sequenced sample consisted of CD4+ T cells from PBMCs. CDR3 sequence reads: CASSIGQSSNQPQHF. In DNA form, the CDR3 reads TGTGCCAGCAGCATTGGACAAAGTAGCAATCAGCCCCAGCATTTT.